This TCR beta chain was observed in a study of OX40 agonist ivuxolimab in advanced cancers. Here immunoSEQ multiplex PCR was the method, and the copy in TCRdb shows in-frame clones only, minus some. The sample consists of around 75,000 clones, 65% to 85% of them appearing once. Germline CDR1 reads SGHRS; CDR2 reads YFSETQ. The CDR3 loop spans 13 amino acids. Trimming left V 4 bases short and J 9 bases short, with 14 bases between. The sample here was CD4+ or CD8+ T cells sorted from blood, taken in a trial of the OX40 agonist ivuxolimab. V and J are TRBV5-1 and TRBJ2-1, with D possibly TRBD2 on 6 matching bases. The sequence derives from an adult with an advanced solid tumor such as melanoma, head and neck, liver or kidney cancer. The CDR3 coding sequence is TGCGCCAGCAGCCCGGACTATCTAGGTGAGCAGTTCTTC. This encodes CASSPDYLGEQFF.